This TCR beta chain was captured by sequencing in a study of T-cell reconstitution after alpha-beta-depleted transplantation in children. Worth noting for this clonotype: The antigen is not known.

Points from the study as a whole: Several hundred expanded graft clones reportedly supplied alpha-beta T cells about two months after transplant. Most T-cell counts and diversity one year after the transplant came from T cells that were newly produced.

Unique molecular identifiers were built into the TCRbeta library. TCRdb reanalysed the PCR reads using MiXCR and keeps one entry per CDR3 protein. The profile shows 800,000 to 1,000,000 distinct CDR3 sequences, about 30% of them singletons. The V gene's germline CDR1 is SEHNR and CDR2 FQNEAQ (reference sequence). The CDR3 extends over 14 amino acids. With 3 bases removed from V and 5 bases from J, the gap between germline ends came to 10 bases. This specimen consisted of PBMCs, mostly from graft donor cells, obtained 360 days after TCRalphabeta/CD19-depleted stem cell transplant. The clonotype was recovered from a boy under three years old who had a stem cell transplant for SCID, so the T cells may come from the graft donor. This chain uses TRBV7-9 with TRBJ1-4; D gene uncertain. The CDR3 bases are TGTGCCAGCAGCTTCGGAAAGAACAATGAAAAACTGTTTTTT. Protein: CASSFGKNNEKLFF.